Following are 2 T cell receptor beta chains from one sample sequenced in a study of neoadjuvant nivolumab and ipilimumab in lung cancer. TCRdb keeps only in-frame clones here, not all; method: immunoSEQ multiplex PCR. This table holds fewer than 40,000 clones, roughly 87% found once. Here the sequenced sample was peripheral blood, taken before neoadjuvant nivolumab, alone or with ipilimumab. These TCRs come from an adult with non-small cell lung cancer.

The gene calls are TRBV29-1 and TRBJ1-5, with D possibly matching TRBD1 (5 bases). CDR1 and CDR2 from the germline V gene are SQVTM and ANQGSEA. Trimming shortened V by 1 base and J by 6 bases, and 10 bases separated the two germline ends. This CDR3 is built from 13 residues. The CDR3 coding sequence is TGCAGCGTTGAAGGGGGGAATGGTCAGCCCCAGCATTTT. Translated: CSVEGGNGQPQHF.

The gene calls are TRBV7-2 and TRBJ2-2; 11 positions match TRBD2. The CDR3 loop spans 16 amino acids. Germline loops: CDR1 SGHTA, CDR2 FQGNSA. V was clipped by 5 bases and J by 5 bases; unmatched bases: 7. CDR3: CASSRTSGFVTGELFF. In nucleotides, the CDR3 is TGTGCCAGCAGCAGGACTAGCGGGTTTGTTACCGGGGAGCTGTTTTTT.